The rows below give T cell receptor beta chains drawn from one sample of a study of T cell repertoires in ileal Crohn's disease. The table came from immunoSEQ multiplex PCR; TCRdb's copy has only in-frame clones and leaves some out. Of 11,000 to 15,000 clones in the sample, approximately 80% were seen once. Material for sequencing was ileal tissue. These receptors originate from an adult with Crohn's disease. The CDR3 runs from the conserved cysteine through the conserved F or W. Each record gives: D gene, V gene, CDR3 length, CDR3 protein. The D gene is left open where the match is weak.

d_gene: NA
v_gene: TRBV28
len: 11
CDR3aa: CASSDTGELFF

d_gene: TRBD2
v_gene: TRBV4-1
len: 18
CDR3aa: CASSQDWASGGAWETQYF

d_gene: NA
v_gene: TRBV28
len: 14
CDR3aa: CASSPTDRYNEQFF

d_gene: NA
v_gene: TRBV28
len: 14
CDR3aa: CASSFSGTNYEQYF

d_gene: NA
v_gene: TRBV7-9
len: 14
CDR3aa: CASSPYWTAQPQHF

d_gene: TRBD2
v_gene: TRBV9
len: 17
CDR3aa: CASSRGGTSGFQETQYF

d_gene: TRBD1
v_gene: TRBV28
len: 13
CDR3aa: CASLSGQTYEQYF

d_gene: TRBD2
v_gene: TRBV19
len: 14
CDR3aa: CASSPGLLQETQYF

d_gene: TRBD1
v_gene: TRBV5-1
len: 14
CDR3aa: CASSWGQPSYEQYF

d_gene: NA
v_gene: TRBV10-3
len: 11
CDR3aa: CAIRSSYEQYF

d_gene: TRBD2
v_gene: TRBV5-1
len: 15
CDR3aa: CASSWGTSGGAEQYF

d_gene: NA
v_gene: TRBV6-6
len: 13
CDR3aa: CASSSWRETEAFF

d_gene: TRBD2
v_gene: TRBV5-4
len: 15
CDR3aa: CASSASSGRAYEQFF

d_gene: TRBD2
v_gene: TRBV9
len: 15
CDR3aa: CASSVLSGGYNEQFF

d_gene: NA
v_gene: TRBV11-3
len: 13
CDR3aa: CASSADGNYEQYF

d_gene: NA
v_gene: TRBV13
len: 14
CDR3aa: CASSWGGEQETQYF

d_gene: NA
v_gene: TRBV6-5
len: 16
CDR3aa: CASSSRGSASNYGYTF

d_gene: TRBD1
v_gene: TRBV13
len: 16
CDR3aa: CASRHTSGTANEKLFF

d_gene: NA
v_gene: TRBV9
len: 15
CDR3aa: CASSLHGGSDQPQHF

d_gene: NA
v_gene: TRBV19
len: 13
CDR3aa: CASSIDSFYGYTF

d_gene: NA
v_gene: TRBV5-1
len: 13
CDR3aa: CASSKDRSDTQYF

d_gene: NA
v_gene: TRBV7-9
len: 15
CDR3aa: CASSLAGRVNYGYTF

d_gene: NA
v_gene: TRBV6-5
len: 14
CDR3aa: CASSLAVSGYEQYF

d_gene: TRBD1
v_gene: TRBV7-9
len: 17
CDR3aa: CASSGHAGGRDTGELFF

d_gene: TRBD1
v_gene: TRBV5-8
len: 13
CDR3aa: CASSRRQGRDCTF

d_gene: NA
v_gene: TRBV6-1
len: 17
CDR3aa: CASSGGIRGVISYGYTF

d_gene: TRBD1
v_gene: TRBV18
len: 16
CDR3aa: CASSLGQGVPQETQYF

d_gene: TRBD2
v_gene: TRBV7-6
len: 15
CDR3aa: CASSLASGGPDTQYF

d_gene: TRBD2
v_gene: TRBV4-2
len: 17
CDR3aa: CASSQETLAGGPRGLFF

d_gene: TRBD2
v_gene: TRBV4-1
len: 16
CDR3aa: CASSQAGGPNTGELFF

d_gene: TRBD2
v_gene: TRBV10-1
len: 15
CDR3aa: CASSESGGGPREQYF

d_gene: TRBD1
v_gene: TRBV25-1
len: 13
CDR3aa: CASTGGTGGGYTF

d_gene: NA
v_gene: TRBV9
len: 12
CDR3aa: CASSVGGTEAFF

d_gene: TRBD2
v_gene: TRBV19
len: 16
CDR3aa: CASSPTSAPVLNEQFF

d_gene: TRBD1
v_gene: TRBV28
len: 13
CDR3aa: CASRATGVYEQYF

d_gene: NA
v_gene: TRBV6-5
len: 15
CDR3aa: CASSYSGGRGTEAFF

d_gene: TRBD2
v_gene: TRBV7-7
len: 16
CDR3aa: CASSVNGLAGLETQYF

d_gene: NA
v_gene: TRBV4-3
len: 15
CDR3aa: CASSLLLGVQETQYF

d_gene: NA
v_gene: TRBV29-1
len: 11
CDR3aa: CSVEELFEQFF

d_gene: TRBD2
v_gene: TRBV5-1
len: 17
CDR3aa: CASSLLAGGHSYNEQFF

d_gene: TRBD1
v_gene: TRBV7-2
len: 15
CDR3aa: CASSLSGTGNTEAFF

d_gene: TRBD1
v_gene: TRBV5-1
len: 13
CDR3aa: CASGGTGDYGYTF

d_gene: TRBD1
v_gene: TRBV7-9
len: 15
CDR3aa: CASSFQQGASETQYF

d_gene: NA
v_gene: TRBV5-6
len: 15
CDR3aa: CASSLLTGDTGELFF

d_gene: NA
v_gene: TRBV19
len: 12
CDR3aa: CASSDRLYGYTF

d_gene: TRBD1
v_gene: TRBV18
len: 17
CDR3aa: CASSPPSGTGLDTEAFF